These T cell receptor beta chains were read from a single sample in a study of blood T cells in healthy people across ages. TCRdb used MiXCR to reprocess the 5' RACE reads, holding one entry per CDR3 protein. Found here are 1.5 million or so distinct CDR3 sequences, 42% of them singletons; the top ten hold roughly 7.9%. Material: blood. The origin of the receptors is a woman younger than 35 in good health. Each CDR3 is given with its conserved first and last residue. Each record gives: J gene, V gene, clone size, D gene, CDR3 protein, CDR3 DNA. The D gene is left open where the match is weak. For some rows the clone size is stated as once, few or many, or as a class when expanded; others skip it.

J gene: TRBJ2-7
V gene: TRBV10-2
clone size: .
D gene: .
CDR3 protein: CASSELGPPSYEQYF
CDR3 DNA: TGCGCCAGCAGTGAGTTAGGTCCGCCCTCCTACGAGCAGTACTTC

J gene: TRBJ1-2
V gene: TRBV12-3/TRBV12-4
clone size: .
D gene: .
CDR3 protein: CANSSDRIWPGYTF
CDR3 DNA: TGTGCCAACAGTTCCGACAGGATCTGGCCTGGCTACACCTTC

J gene: TRBJ1-1
V gene: TRBV29-1
clone size: .
D gene: .
CDR3 protein: CSVLGGTEAFF
CDR3 DNA: TGCAGCGTTCTGGGCGGGACTGAAGCTTTCTTT

J gene: TRBJ2-7
V gene: TRBV12-3/TRBV12-4
clone size: .
D gene: TRBD2
CDR3 protein: CASSSSQGLAGRTYEQYF
CDR3 DNA: TGTGCCAGCAGTTCCTCGCAGGGACTAGCGGGAAGGACGTACGAGCAGTACTTC

J gene: TRBJ2-7
V gene: TRBV6-1
clone size: few
D gene: .
CDR3 protein: CASSDFFNSYEQYF
CDR3 DNA: TGTGCCAGCAGTGACTTCTTTAACTCCTACGAGCAGTACTTC

J gene: TRBJ2-1
V gene: TRBV3-1
clone size: few
D gene: .
CDR3 protein: CASSHFLGNEQFF
CDR3 DNA: TGTGCCAGCAGCCATTTTTTAGGCAATGAGCAGTTCTTC

J gene: TRBJ1-3
V gene: TRBV7-2
clone size: .
D gene: .
CDR3 protein: CASSLLDPRAGNTIYF
CDR3 DNA: TGTGCCAGCAGCTTATTAGATCCGAGGGCTGGAAACACCATATATTTT

J gene: TRBJ1-2
V gene: TRBV25-1
clone size: few
D gene: .
CDR3 protein: CASSEFFSGAPSYGYTF
CDR3 DNA: TGTGCCAGCAGTGAATTTTTCTCCGGGGCCCCCAGCTATGGCTACACCTTC

J gene: TRBJ2-7
V gene: TRBV9
clone size: .
D gene: .
CDR3 protein: CASRTFGGSYEQYF
CDR3 DNA: TGTGCCAGCAGAACCTTCGGGGGCTCCTACGAGCAGTACTTC

J gene: TRBJ2-5
V gene: TRBV12-3/TRBV12-4
clone size: few
D gene: TRBD2
CDR3 protein: CASKRRLAGEETQYF
CDR3 DNA: TGTGCCAGCAAACGCCGACTAGCGGGGGAAGAGACCCAGTACTTC

J gene: TRBJ2-7
V gene: TRBV30
clone size: .
D gene: .
CDR3 protein: CALDRGEDYEQYF
CDR3 DNA: TGTGCCCTGGATCGGGGAGAAGATTACGAGCAGTACTTC

J gene: TRBJ2-1
V gene: TRBV20-1
clone size: .
D gene: .
CDR3 protein: CSARGVGIYNEQFF
CDR3 DNA: TGCAGTGCTAGAGGCGTCGGGATTTACAATGAGCAGTTCTTC

J gene: TRBJ2-3
V gene: TRBV4-2
clone size: few
D gene: TRBD2
CDR3 protein: CASSQDATSGTNTQYF
CDR3 DNA: TGTGCCAGCAGCCAAGATGCGACTAGCGGGACGAATACGCAGTATTTT

J gene: TRBJ2-5
V gene: TRBV3-1
clone size: .
D gene: TRBD1
CDR3 protein: CASSQPTGTGETQYF
CDR3 DNA: TGTGCCAGCAGCCAGCCCACCGGGACAGGGGAGACCCAGTACTTC

J gene: TRBJ1-2
V gene: TRBV24-1
clone size: .
D gene: .
CDR3 protein: CATSVHGGAGYTF
CDR3 DNA: TGTGCCACCAGTGTCCACGGGGGCGCTGGCTACACCTTC

J gene: TRBJ2-7
V gene: TRBV29-1
clone size: few
D gene: TRBD1
CDR3 protein: CSVGTDRGTYEQYF
CDR3 DNA: TGCAGCGTCGGGACGGACAGGGGAACCTACGAGCAGTACTTC

J gene: TRBJ2-3
V gene: TRBV30
clone size: .
D gene: .
CDR3 protein: CAWSGSVTQYF
CDR3 DNA: TGTGCCTGGAGTGGGTCGGTCACGCAGTATTTT

J gene: TRBJ1-2
V gene: TRBV7-8
clone size: .
D gene: .
CDR3 protein: CASSPQVGDGYTF
CDR3 DNA: TGTGCCAGCAGCCCTCAGGTCGGGGATGGCTACACCTTC

J gene: TRBJ2-1
V gene: TRBV20-1
clone size: few
D gene: TRBD2
CDR3 protein: CSAGGTSGGVGEQFF
CDR3 DNA: TGCAGTGCTGGGGGGACTAGCGGGGGGGTCGGTGAGCAGTTCTTC

J gene: TRBJ1-2
V gene: TRBV12-3/TRBV12-4
clone size: .
D gene: .
CDR3 protein: CASSFEGGWSYTF
CDR3 DNA: TGTGCCAGCAGTTTTGAGGGGGGTTGGAGCTACACCTTC

J gene: TRBJ2-3
V gene: TRBV4-1
clone size: few
D gene: TRBD2
CDR3 protein: CASSQLSGTSGGADTQYF
CDR3 DNA: TGCGCCAGCAGCCAACTATCCGGGACTAGCGGGGGGGCAGATACGCAGTATTTT

J gene: TRBJ2-2
V gene: TRBV12-3/TRBV12-4
clone size: .
D gene: .
CDR3 protein: CASSLARLTPGELFF
CDR3 DNA: TGTGCCAGCAGTTTAGCGCGCCTAACCCCCGGGGAGCTGTTTTTT

J gene: TRBJ2-4
V gene: TRBV6-1
clone size: .
D gene: .
CDR3 protein: CASSLGPTGVYF
CDR3 DNA: TGTGCCAGCAGTTTAGGACCGACCGGTGTGTACTTC

J gene: TRBJ1-4
V gene: TRBV7-6
clone size: .
D gene: .
CDR3 protein: CASSPARDVKKLFF
CDR3 DNA: TGTGCCAGCAGCCCCGCGCGGGATGTAAAAAAACTGTTTTTT

J gene: TRBJ1-1
V gene: TRBV7-6
clone size: .
D gene: .
CDR3 protein: CASSLGGNTGAFF
CDR3 DNA: TGTGCCAGCAGCTTAGGAGGGAACACTGGAGCTTTCTTT

J gene: TRBJ2-6
V gene: TRBV12-3/TRBV12-4
clone size: few
D gene: TRBD1
CDR3 protein: CASSFGTGGSGANVLTF
CDR3 DNA: TGTGCCAGCAGTTTTGGGACAGGGGGCTCTGGGGCCAACGTCCTGACTTTC

J gene: TRBJ2-5
V gene: TRBV11-2
clone size: .
D gene: TRBD1
CDR3 protein: CASSEGQGILETQYF
CDR3 DNA: TGTGCCAGCAGCGAGGGACAGGGGATTTTAGAGACCCAGTACTTC

J gene: TRBJ2-7
V gene: TRBV19
clone size: .
D gene: .
CDR3 protein: CASSTAVAYEQYF
CDR3 DNA: TGTGCCAGTAGTACGGCCGTCGCGTACGAGCAGTACTTC

J gene: TRBJ1-2
V gene: TRBV6-1
clone size: .
D gene: TRBD1
CDR3 protein: CASSEWRQGVGLYGYTF
CDR3 DNA: TGTGCCAGCAGTGAATGGAGGCAGGGGGTAGGGCTCTATGGCTACACCTTC

J gene: TRBJ2-7
V gene: TRBV5-4
clone size: .
D gene: TRBD1
CDR3 protein: CASSDPRQGSDEQYF
CDR3 DNA: TGTGCCAGCAGCGACCCCCGACAGGGTTCTGACGAGCAGTACTTC

J gene: TRBJ2-5
V gene: TRBV12-1
clone size: .
D gene: .
CDR3 protein: CASSKGGTGKETQYF
CDR3 DNA: TGTGCCAGCAGCAAGGGGGGGACAGGGAAAGAGACCCAGTACTTC

J gene: TRBJ2-7
V gene: TRBV18
clone size: .
D gene: .
CDR3 protein: CASSPSREPLTYEQYF
CDR3 DNA: TGTGCCAGCTCACCTTCCAGGGAGCCCCTTACCTACGAGCAGTACTTC

J gene: TRBJ2-7
V gene: TRBV6-1
clone size: .
D gene: .
CDR3 protein: CASSLRTKDYEQYF
CDR3 DNA: TGTGCCAGCAGTCTTCGGACTAAAGATTACGAGCAGTACTTC

J gene: TRBJ2-1
V gene: TRBV2
clone size: .
D gene: TRBD2
CDR3 protein: CASGGTSAYNEQFF
CDR3 DNA: TGTGCCAGCGGGGGGACTAGCGCTTACAATGAGCAGTTCTTC

J gene: TRBJ2-1
V gene: TRBV15
clone size: .
D gene: TRBD2
CDR3 protein: CATSTPTTSDYNEQFF
CDR3 DNA: TGTGCCACCAGCACTCCAACGACTAGCGATTACAATGAGCAGTTCTTC

J gene: TRBJ2-7
V gene: TRBV29-1
clone size: many
D gene: TRBD2
CDR3 protein: CSVAPGLEYEQYF
CDR3 DNA: TGCAGCGTGGCTCCGGGACTAGAGTACGAGCAGTACTTC

J gene: TRBJ2-1
V gene: TRBV20-1
clone size: .
D gene: TRBD2
CDR3 protein: CSARDEGLAYNEQFF
CDR3 DNA: TGCAGTGCTAGAGATGAAGGACTAGCCTACAATGAGCAGTTCTTC

J gene: TRBJ1-1
V gene: TRBV10-3
clone size: once
D gene: .
CDR3 protein: CAISPNMGTEAFF
CDR3 DNA: TGTGCCATCAGCCCGAATATGGGCACTGAAGCTTTCTTT

J gene: TRBJ2-3
V gene: TRBV20-1
clone size: .
D gene: TRBD2
CDR3 protein: CSARVAGGRGGTDTQYF
CDR3 DNA: TGCAGTGCTAGAGTAGCGGGGGGCCGTGGTGGCACAGATACGCAGTATTTT

J gene: TRBJ1-5
V gene: TRBV20-1
clone size: .
D gene: .
CDR3 protein: CSAREGSAGQPQHF
CDR3 DNA: TGCAGTGCTAGAGAAGGGTCAGCGGGTCAGCCCCAGCATTTT

J gene: TRBJ1-1
V gene: TRBV10-3
clone size: .
D gene: TRBD1
CDR3 protein: CAISETTGKAFF
CDR3 DNA: TGTGCCATCAGTGAGACGACAGGGAAAGCTTTCTTT

J gene: TRBJ2-4
V gene: TRBV5-1
clone size: few
D gene: TRBD1
CDR3 protein: CASSFFQGAGKNIQYF
CDR3 DNA: TGCGCCAGCAGCTTTTTCCAGGGGGCAGGCAAAAACATTCAGTACTTC

J gene: TRBJ1-1
V gene: TRBV20-1
clone size: .
D gene: TRBD1
CDR3 protein: CSATDRAMTEAFF
CDR3 DNA: TGCAGTGCGACGGACAGGGCGATGACTGAAGCTTTCTTT

J gene: TRBJ1-1
V gene: TRBV15
clone size: few
D gene: .
CDR3 protein: CATSRFFPLGETEAFF
CDR3 DNA: TGTGCCACCAGCAGATTCTTCCCCCTGGGGGAGACTGAAGCTTTCTTT

J gene: TRBJ2-7
V gene: TRBV27
clone size: few
D gene: .
CDR3 protein: CASRWGSSYEQYF
CDR3 DNA: TGTGCCAGCCGGTGGGGGAGCTCCTACGAGCAGTACTTC

J gene: TRBJ2-7
V gene: TRBV6-5
clone size: few
D gene: TRBD1
CDR3 protein: CASSPPGTAYEQYF
CDR3 DNA: TGTGCCAGCAGTCCGCCGGGGACAGCCTACGAGCAGTACTTC

J gene: TRBJ2-5
V gene: TRBV6-5
clone size: once
D gene: TRBD2
CDR3 protein: CASRYSGTSGYNEQYF
CDR3 DNA: TGTGCCAGCAGATATTCCGGGACTAGCGGCTACAATGAGCAGTACTTC

J gene: TRBJ1-2
V gene: TRBV7-2
clone size: .
D gene: .
CDR3 protein: CASSQGNNYGYTF
CDR3 DNA: TGTGCCAGCAGCCAAGGGAATAACTATGGCTACACCTTC

J gene: TRBJ2-3
V gene: TRBV25-1
clone size: few
D gene: .
CDR3 protein: CASRGLDGTSTDTQYF
CDR3 DNA: TGTGCCAGCAGGGGACTCGACGGAACTAGCACAGATACGCAGTATTTT

J gene: TRBJ2-5
V gene: TRBV7-8
clone size: few
D gene: .
CDR3 protein: CASSLGPSKETQYF
CDR3 DNA: TGTGCCAGCAGCTTGGGCCCATCTAAAGAGACCCAGTACTTC

J gene: TRBJ1-1
V gene: TRBV18
clone size: .
D gene: TRBD1
CDR3 protein: CASSRDQGAQGTEAFF
CDR3 DNA: TGTGCCAGCTCACGTGACCAGGGGGCGCAAGGCACTGAAGCTTTCTTT

J gene: TRBJ2-1
V gene: TRBV28
clone size: few
D gene: .
CDR3 protein: CASKAGGTSTEQFF
CDR3 DNA: TGTGCCAGCAAGGCGGGCGGAACCTCCACGGAGCAGTTCTTC

J gene: TRBJ2-5
V gene: TRBV20-1
clone size: .
D gene: .
CDR3 protein: CSAREAALETQYF
CDR3 DNA: TGCAGTGCTAGAGAGGCGGCCTTAGAGACCCAGTACTTC

J gene: TRBJ1-4
V gene: TRBV7-2
clone size: few
D gene: .
CDR3 protein: CASSRATGATNEKLFF
CDR3 DNA: TGTGCCAGCAGCCGGGCGACAGGCGCAACTAATGAAAAACTGTTTTTT

J gene: TRBJ1-4
V gene: TRBV15
clone size: .
D gene: .
CDR3 protein: CAASRDLEVQEKLFF
CDR3 DNA: TGTGCCGCCAGCAGAGATTTGGAGGTTCAGGAAAAACTGTTTTTT

J gene: TRBJ2-3
V gene: TRBV11-1
clone size: .
D gene: TRBD2
CDR3 protein: CASNKGTSGKDLLTDTQYF
CDR3 DNA: TGTGCCAGCAACAAAGGGACTAGCGGCAAGGACCTACTCACAGATACGCAGTATTTT

J gene: TRBJ2-2
V gene: TRBV11-1
clone size: .
D gene: .
CDR3 protein: CATEGGGRSTGELFF
CDR3 DNA: TGTGCCACTGAGGGAGGCGGGCGCAGCACCGGGGAGCTGTTTTTT

J gene: TRBJ2-2
V gene: TRBV24-1
clone size: few
D gene: .
CDR3 protein: CATSGTSQGGELFF
CDR3 DNA: TGTGCCACCAGTGGGACTTCTCAGGGCGGGGAGTTGTTTTTT

J gene: TRBJ2-5
V gene: TRBV7-2
clone size: few
D gene: TRBD1
CDR3 protein: CASSLASGTGQETQYF
CDR3 DNA: TGTGCCAGCAGCTTAGCGTCTGGGACAGGGCAAGAGACCCAGTACTTC

J gene: TRBJ2-7
V gene: TRBV12-3/TRBV12-4
clone size: few
D gene: .
CDR3 protein: CASSFPTGEEQYF
CDR3 DNA: TGTGCCAGCAGTTTTCCTACCGGTGAGGAGCAGTACTTC